One T cell receptor beta chain is described in this entry. Its specificity is not known. The entry originates in a study of shared clonotypes between healthy human individuals. Turning to the study itself: A donor's plate count was three for CD4 naive and three for CD4 memory; CD8 naive had two and CD8 memory one.

TCRdb's copy holds only in-frame clones and misses some; the assay was immunoSEQ multiplex PCR. The table shows approximately 88,000 clones, with roughly three quarters occurring only once. In germline, CDR1 is SGHNT, CDR2 YENEEA. The CDR3 spans 13 residues. V shed 2 bases and J shed 6 bases, with 8 bases lying between them. Study-level findings and limits: Sharing of clonotypes among donors was expected to vary with sequencing depth.

The source material was memory CD8+ T cells sorted from blood. This sample's subset: CD45RO+ cells pooled with CCR7-negative TemRA cells. The clonotype was recovered from a young man in good health. The gene calls are TRBV11-3 and TRBJ2-1; perhaps TRBD2 as D (5 bases). The CDR3 reads CASSLIEGNEQFF. CDR3 in DNA: TGTGCCAGCAGCTTAATCGAGGGCAATGAGCAGTTCTTC.